This T cell receptor (beta chain) emerged from a study of cytomegalovirus exposure and HLA in healthy donors. Both 60 Vbeta primers and 13 Jbeta primers went into the PCR. Data came from immunoSEQ multiplex PCR; TCRdb stores just in-frame clones and leaves some out. The profile shows 120,000 to 150,000 clones, almost 85% of them singletons. Per the germline V gene, CDR1 is WSHSY and CDR2 is SAAADI. The CDR3 consists of 15 residues. Trimming pared 6 bases from V and 4 bases from J, leaving 16 bases between. The V gene is TRBV10-2, the J gene TRBJ1-5; possibly TRBD1 for D (6 bases). Sequencing was done on a sample of PBMCs. The TCR comes from a man younger than 45 in good health and CMV-seropositive. This CDR3 reads CASRGGQAGNQPQHF. The DNA for the CDR3 is TGCGCCAGCAGGGGGGGGCAGGCTGGGAATCAGCCCCAGCATTTT.